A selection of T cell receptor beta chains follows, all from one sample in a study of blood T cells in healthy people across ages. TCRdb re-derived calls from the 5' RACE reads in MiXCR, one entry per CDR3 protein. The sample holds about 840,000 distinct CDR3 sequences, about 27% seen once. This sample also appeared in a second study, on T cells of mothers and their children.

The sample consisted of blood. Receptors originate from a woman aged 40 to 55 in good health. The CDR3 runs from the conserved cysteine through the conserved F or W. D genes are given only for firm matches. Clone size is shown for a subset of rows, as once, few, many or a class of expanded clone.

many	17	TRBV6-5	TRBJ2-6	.	CASASGLLSSGANVLTF	TGTGCCAGCGCTTCCGGACTCTTGAGCTCTGGGGCCAACGTCCTGACTTTC
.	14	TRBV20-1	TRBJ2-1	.	CSAPRQGSYNEQFF	TGCAGTGCTCCTCGCCAGGGGTCCTACAATGAGCAGTTCTTC
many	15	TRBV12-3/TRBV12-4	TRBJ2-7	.	CASRPTGAGSDEQYF	TGTGCCAGCAGACCTACAGGAGCTGGTTCAGACGAGCAGTACTTC
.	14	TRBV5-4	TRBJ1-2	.	CASSLAAGVGGYTF	TGTGCCAGCAGCTTGGCGGCAGGGGTTGGTGGCTACACCTTC
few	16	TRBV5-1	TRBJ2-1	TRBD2	CASSRGVAGGNNEQFF	TGCGCCAGCAGCCGGGGGGTAGCGGGGGGAAACAATGAGCAGTTCTTC
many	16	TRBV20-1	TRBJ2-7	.	CSAKKSPHEIPYEQYF	TGCAGTGCTAAAAAATCACCCCATGAGATACCCTACGAGCAGTACTTC
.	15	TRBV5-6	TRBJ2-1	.	CASRGRLSSYNEQFF	TGTGCCAGCAGGGGACGTCTGAGCTCCTACAATGAGCAGTTCTTC
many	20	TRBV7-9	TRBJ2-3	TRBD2	CASSPIRTSGGWIYTDTQYF	TGTGCCAGCAGCCCAATACGGACTAGCGGGGGCTGGATTTACACAGATACGCAGTATTTT
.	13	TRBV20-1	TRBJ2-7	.	CSAREGVGYEQYF	TGCAGTGCTAGGGAGGGGGTCGGGTACGAGCAGTACTTC
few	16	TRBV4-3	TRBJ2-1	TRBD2	CASSQEQAGGYNEQFF	TGCGCCAGCAGCCAAGAGCAAGCGGGGGGGTACAATGAGCAGTTCTTC
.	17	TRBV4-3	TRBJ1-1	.	CASSQDLRGYMNTEAFF	TGCGCCAGCAGCCAAGATTTACGGGGTTACATGAACACTGAAGCTTTCTTT
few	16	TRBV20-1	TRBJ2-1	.	CSASKQAQDGYYEQFF	TGCAGTGCTAGCAAACAGGCTCAAGATGGTTACTACGAGCAGTTCTTC
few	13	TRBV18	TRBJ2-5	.	CASSPNRKETQYF	TGTGCCAGCTCACCAAACAGGAAAGAGACCCAGTACTTC
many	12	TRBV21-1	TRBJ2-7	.	CASSTFSYEQYF	TGTGCCAGCAGCACCTTCTCCTACGAGCAGTACTTC
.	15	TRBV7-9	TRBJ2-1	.	CASSSQGSSYNEQFF	TGTGCCAGCAGCTCGCAAGGGAGCTCCTACAATGAGCAGTTCTTC
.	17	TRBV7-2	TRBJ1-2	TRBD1	CASSLDSGQGAGRGYTF	TGTGCCAGCAGCTTAGATTCGGGACAGGGGGCAGGAAGAGGCTACACCTTC
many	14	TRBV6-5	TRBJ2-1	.	CASSYTGYGNEQFF	TGTGCCAGCAGTTACACAGGGTATGGGAATGAGCAGTTCTTC
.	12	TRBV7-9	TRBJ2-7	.	CASSAQGWEQYF	TGTGCCAGCAGCGCACAGGGTTGGGAGCAGTACTTC
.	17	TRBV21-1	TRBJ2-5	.	CASISSSGGSLQETQYF	TGTGCCAGCATCTCGTCTAGCGGGGGGTCTCTCCAAGAGACCCAGTACTTC
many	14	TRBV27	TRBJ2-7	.	CASKEGGDIYEQYF	TGTGCCAGCAAGGAGGGGGGGGACATCTACGAGCAGTACTTC
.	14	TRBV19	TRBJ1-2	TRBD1	CASSMATGYNGYTF	TGTGCCAGTAGCATGGCGACAGGGTACAACGGCTACACCTTC
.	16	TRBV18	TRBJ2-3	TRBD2	CASSTSSGGATDTQYF	TGTGCCAGCTCAACCTCTAGCGGGGGGGCGACAGATACGCAGTATTTT